Listed below are T cell receptor beta chains from one sample, sequenced in a study of T cells in tuberculosis. The data were produced by immunoSEQ multiplex PCR, yet TCRdb's version contains in-frame clones alone and is incomplete. The sample comprises tens of thousands of clones, approximately 94% of which are singletons, and roughly 8% rests with the top ten. The sequenced sample was PBMCs. The receptors originated from a donor aged 10-35 years with latent tuberculosis or without tuberculosis infection. The CDR3 runs from the conserved cysteine through the conserved F or W. The order of the fields is clone size, D gene, J gene, V gene, CDR3 DNA, CDR3 protein. The D gene is left open where the match is weak. Part of the rows lack a size; the others show once, few, many or a class for expanded clones.

clone size: -
D gene: TRBD1
J gene: TRBJ2-7
V gene: TRBV30
CDR3 DNA: TGTGCCTGGAGTGGTAGGTGGGGACAGGGATTGAACGAGCAGTACTTC
CDR3 protein: CAWSGRWGQGLNEQYF

clone size: -
D gene: TRBD2
J gene: TRBJ2-1
V gene: TRBV19
CDR3 DNA: TGTGCCAGTAGTGTACTAGCGGGAGTCTACAATGAGCAGTTCTTC
CDR3 protein: CASSVLAGVYNEQFF

clone size: -
D gene: TRBD1
J gene: TRBJ2-2
V gene: TRBV7-2
CDR3 DNA: TGTGCCAGCAGCTTAGCTGCAGGGGGCAACGGGGAGCTGTTTTTT
CDR3 protein: CASSLAAGGNGELFF

clone size: -
D gene: -
J gene: TRBJ2-1
V gene: TRBV6-6
CDR3 DNA: TGTGCCAGCAGTCCCGTAACTAGGCCCCATGAGCAGTTCTTC
CDR3 protein: CASSPVTRPHEQFF

clone size: -
D gene: TRBD2
J gene: TRBJ2-3
V gene: TRBV27
CDR3 DNA: TGTGCCAGCAGGCGGACTAGCGGCGGCACAGATACGCAGTATTTT
CDR3 protein: CASRRTSGGTDTQYF

clone size: once
D gene: -
J gene: TRBJ1-4
V gene: TRBV5-1
CDR3 DNA: TGCGCCAGCAGCCCTATGAACCGACAGGATGAAAAACTGTTTTTT
CDR3 protein: CASSPMNRQDEKLFF

clone size: -
D gene: -
J gene: TRBJ1-2
V gene: TRBV27
CDR3 DNA: TGTGCCAGCAGTCGCCTAGGACAGCTTGCTAACTATGGCTACACCTTC
CDR3 protein: CASSRLGQLANYGYTF

clone size: once
D gene: TRBD1
J gene: TRBJ1-2
V gene: TRBV5-4
CDR3 DNA: TGTGCCAGCAGCTTGACAGGGGGCGGCTACACCTTC
CDR3 protein: CASSLTGGGYTF

clone size: -
D gene: -
J gene: TRBJ1-2
V gene: TRBV5-4
CDR3 DNA: TGTGCCAGCAGCGCCCGGACAGCGCTGGCAATTGGCTACACCTTC
CDR3 protein: CASSARTALAIGYTF

clone size: -
D gene: TRBD2
J gene: TRBJ2-1
V gene: TRBV9
CDR3 DNA: TGTGCCAGCAGCGTAGCCCTAGCGGGAGAAAGGAATGAGCAGTTCTTC
CDR3 protein: CASSVALAGERNEQFF

clone size: -
D gene: TRBD1
J gene: TRBJ2-7
V gene: TRBV6-1
CDR3 DNA: TGTGCCAGCAGTGAAGCGTTGAAAGGGGGACAGGGGTTCTCCTACGAGCAGTACTTC
CDR3 protein: CASSEALKGGQGFSYEQYF

clone size: -
D gene: TRBD2
J gene: TRBJ2-7
V gene: TRBV28
CDR3 DNA: TGTGCCAGCAGAATGGGGAGGCGGGGGAGCTCCTACGAGCAGTACTTC
CDR3 protein: CASRMGRRGSSYEQYF

clone size: -
D gene: TRBD1
J gene: TRBJ1-3
V gene: TRBV7-2
CDR3 DNA: TGTGCCAGCAGCTCCACAGGGGGTTACTCTGGAAACACCATATATTTT
CDR3 protein: CASSSTGGYSGNTIYF

clone size: -
D gene: -
J gene: TRBJ2-1
V gene: TRBV6-1
CDR3 DNA: TGTGCCAGCAGCCCGTTGGGGGCGGGTAAGCAGTTCTTC
CDR3 protein: CASSPLGAGKQFF

clone size: once
D gene: TRBD1
J gene: TRBJ2-7
V gene: TRBV5-5
CDR3 DNA: TGTGCCAGCAGCCCACGGACAGGGGAAGCCGAGCAGTACTTC
CDR3 protein: CASSPRTGEAEQYF

clone size: -
D gene: -
J gene: TRBJ2-2
V gene: TRBV28
CDR3 DNA: TGTGCCAGCAGTCCTAACACCGGGGAGCTGTTTTTT
CDR3 protein: CASSPNTGELFF

clone size: -
D gene: TRBD2
J gene: TRBJ2-1
V gene: TRBV7-8
CDR3 DNA: TGTGCCACCGGGACTAGCGGGATTCGGGAGCAGTTCTTC
CDR3 protein: CATGTSGIREQFF

clone size: once
D gene: -
J gene: TRBJ2-3
V gene: TRBV6-1
CDR3 DNA: TGTGCCACCTTGAAGGAGTTGAGCACAGATACGCAGTATTTT
CDR3 protein: CATLKELSTDTQYF

clone size: -
D gene: -
J gene: TRBJ2-3
V gene: TRBV29-1
CDR3 DNA: TGCAGCGTTGAGACAGCCTACACAGATACGCAGTATTTT
CDR3 protein: CSVETAYTDTQYF